This T cell receptor beta chain is drawn from a study of T-cell memory formation after mild COVID-19. TCRdb re-analysed the 5' RACE reads in MiXCR, keeping a single row per CDR3 protein. Counted here are under 550,000 distinct CDR3 sequences, 18% occurring once; the ten biggest clones make up approximately 13%. A remark on this clonotype: Its cognate antigen is unknown.

CDR1 is SGHTA, CDR2 FQGTGA, per germline. This CDR3 spans 14 amino acids. V was cut by 6 bases and J by 6 bases, with 17 bases left in between. Study results and limitations: CD4/CD8 balance characterized clones contracting day 15 to 85, and CD4+ skew characterized later expanders.

The clonotype originates from an adult woman who had mild COVID-19 (a few samples of this study predate the infection). Cell type and time point are not known. This chain joins TRBV7-3 and TRBJ1-1; D remains unclear. Sequencing used PBMCs or a T cell subset sorted from them (not recorded which). CDR3: CASRTDPEVAEAFF. The DNA of the CDR3 is TGTGCCAGCAGGACGGACCCGGAGGTCGCTGAAGCTTTCTTT.